This T cell receptor (beta chain) was observed in a study of technical replicates of blood from several donors. The CDR3 is 13 amino acids. CDR1 and CDR2 (germline): MGHDK, SYGVNS. Trimming shortened V by 6 bases and J by 6 bases, and 11 bases separated the two germline ends. Profiled with immunoSEQ multiplex PCR; TCRdb holds only in-frame clones, not every one. The repertoire holds about 74,000 clones, with approximately 75% as singletons. This clone has more than one count but fewer than ten. Specimen: PBMCs. The chain uses TRBV25-1 and TRBJ2-2; maybe TRBD1 (5 bases). This TCR was recovered from a human donor in good health. Some clones in this sample may be carry-over from other donors' samples. CDR3 bases: TGTGCCAGCAGCCCTGGGGCTGCCGGGGAGCTGTTTTTT. It codes for CASSPGAAGELFF.